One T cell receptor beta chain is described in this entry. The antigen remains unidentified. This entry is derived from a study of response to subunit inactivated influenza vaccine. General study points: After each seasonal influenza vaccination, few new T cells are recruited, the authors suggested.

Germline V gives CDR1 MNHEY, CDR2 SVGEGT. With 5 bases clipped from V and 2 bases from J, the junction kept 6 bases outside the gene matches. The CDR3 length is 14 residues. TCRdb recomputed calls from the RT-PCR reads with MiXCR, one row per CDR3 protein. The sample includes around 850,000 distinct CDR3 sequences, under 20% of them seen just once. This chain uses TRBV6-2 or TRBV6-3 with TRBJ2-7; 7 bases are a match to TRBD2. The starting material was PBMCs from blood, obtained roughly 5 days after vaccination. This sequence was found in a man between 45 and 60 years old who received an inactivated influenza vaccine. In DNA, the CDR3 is TGTGCCAGCAGTACGGGACTAACCACCTACGAGCAGTACTTC. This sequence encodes CASSTGLTTYEQYF.